The rows below give T cell receptor beta chains drawn from one sample of a study of shared clonotypes between healthy human individuals. Produced via immunoSEQ multiplex PCR; TCRdb's table is partial and in-frame only. The sample consists of about 2.2 million clones, 93% of them appearing once. The sequencing input was naive CD8+ T cells from PBMCs. These TCRs come from a man between 18 and 29 years old in good health. Some clones in this sample may be carry-over from other donors' samples. The CDR3 runs from the conserved cysteine through the conserved F or W. A D gene is named only where the DNA matches it firmly. Expanded clones get a size class; other rows say once, few or many, or leave the size out.

v_call: TRBV2
d_call: -
clone_size: -
j_call: TRBJ2-7
cdr3_nt: TGTGCCAGCAGTGACGACCGCTCCTACGAGCAGTACTTC
cdr3_aa: CASSDDRSYEQYF

v_call: TRBV27
d_call: TRBD1
clone_size: -
j_call: TRBJ1-3
cdr3_nt: TGTGCCAGCAGTCCGACAGGGTCGAACACCATATATTTT
cdr3_aa: CASSPTGSNTIYF

v_call: TRBV7-9
d_call: -
clone_size: -
j_call: TRBJ1-5
cdr3_nt: TGTGCCAGCAGCTTAGGGGGCCGAAATCAGCCCCAGCATTTT
cdr3_aa: CASSLGGRNQPQHF

v_call: TRBV4-1
d_call: -
clone_size: few
j_call: TRBJ1-1
cdr3_nt: TGCGCCAGCAGCCAAGATCTGGGCCGCCAAGAAGCTTTCTTT
cdr3_aa: CASSQDLGRQEAFF

v_call: TRBV10-3
d_call: -
clone_size: -
j_call: TRBJ2-3
cdr3_nt: TGTGCCATCGGGGACTGGGCCGGACTGGGCTATACGCAGTATTTT
cdr3_aa: CAIGDWAGLGYTQYF

v_call: TRBV30
d_call: TRBD2
clone_size: -
j_call: TRBJ2-3
cdr3_nt: TGTGCCAGAGAACTAGCGGCTAGCACAGATACGCAGTATTTT
cdr3_aa: CARELAASTDTQYF

v_call: TRBV11-2
d_call: TRBD1
clone_size: -
j_call: TRBJ2-4
cdr3_nt: TGTGCCAGCAGCCCCCGACAGGGGGAAGCCAAAAACATTCAGTACTTC
cdr3_aa: CASSPRQGEAKNIQYF

v_call: TRBV7-2
d_call: -
clone_size: -
j_call: TRBJ2-1
cdr3_nt: TGTGCCAGCAGCTTAGGCCCGGCCAGGTCCTACAATGAGCAGTTCTTC
cdr3_aa: CASSLGPARSYNEQFF

v_call: TRBV19
d_call: -
clone_size: -
j_call: TRBJ2-1
cdr3_nt: TGTGCCAGTAGTATCGAATCCCTCCAGAGGGAGCAGTTCTTC
cdr3_aa: CASSIESLQREQFF

v_call: TRBV28
d_call: -
clone_size: -
j_call: TRBJ1-1
cdr3_nt: TGTGCCAGCAGTTTCCCGATGAACACTGAAGCTTTCTTT
cdr3_aa: CASSFPMNTEAFF

v_call: TRBV7-3
d_call: TRBD1
clone_size: -
j_call: TRBJ2-5
cdr3_nt: TGTGCCAGCAGCCCCTCCCCCCGGGACAGGGGTTGGGAGACCCAGTACTTC
cdr3_aa: CASSPSPRDRGWETQYF

v_call: TRBV27
d_call: -
clone_size: once
j_call: TRBJ1-4
cdr3_nt: TGTGCCAGCAGTTTAACCCTCGTGGCTGGTGCCGAAAAACTGTTTTTT
cdr3_aa: CASSLTLVAGAEKLFF

v_call: TRBV28
d_call: -
clone_size: -
j_call: TRBJ2-2
cdr3_nt: TGTGCCAGCAGTTTATATGACACCGGGGAGCTGTTTTTT
cdr3_aa: CASSLYDTGELFF

v_call: TRBV6-4
d_call: -
clone_size: -
j_call: TRBJ2-1
cdr3_nt: TGTGCCAGCAGTGACCTTCATAGAAATGAGCAGTTCTTC
cdr3_aa: CASSDLHRNEQFF

v_call: TRBV11-2
d_call: TRBD2
clone_size: -
j_call: TRBJ2-3
cdr3_nt: TGTGCCAGCAGCTTAGATCCTGGGACTAGCGGGAGTAAGACAGATACGCAGTATTTT
cdr3_aa: CASSLDPGTSGSKTDTQYF

v_call: TRBV10-2
d_call: TRBD1
clone_size: -
j_call: TRBJ2-7
cdr3_nt: TGCGCCAGCAGTGATCCCAGGGGGCTGAATATCAACGAGCAGTACTTC
cdr3_aa: CASSDPRGLNINEQYF

v_call: TRBV5-4
d_call: TRBD2
clone_size: -
j_call: TRBJ2-7
cdr3_nt: TGTGCCAGCAGCGCGGGACTAGCGCTAGCCTACGAGCAGTACTTC
cdr3_aa: CASSAGLALAYEQYF

v_call: TRBV10-3
d_call: TRBD1
clone_size: -
j_call: TRBJ2-2
cdr3_nt: TGTGCCATCAGTTTACTCGGACAGGCGACGAACACCGGGGAGCTGTTTTTT
cdr3_aa: CAISLLGQATNTGELFF

v_call: TRBV29-1
d_call: -
clone_size: -
j_call: TRBJ1-4
cdr3_nt: TGCAGCGTTGATCAGGGCGGCGAAAAACTGTTTTTT
cdr3_aa: CSVDQGGEKLFF

v_call: TRBV5-4
d_call: -
clone_size: -
j_call: TRBJ2-5
cdr3_nt: TGCGCCAGCAGCCTGGGGGGAGGTCTCGAAGAGACCCAGTACTTC
cdr3_aa: CASSLGGGLEETQYF

v_call: TRBV11-2
d_call: -
clone_size: -
j_call: TRBJ1-4
cdr3_nt: TGTGCCAGCAGTACGAATGAAAAACTGTTTTTT
cdr3_aa: CASSTNEKLFF

v_call: TRBV5-4
d_call: TRBD2
clone_size: -
j_call: TRBJ2-3
cdr3_nt: TGTGCCAGCAGCTTGGTGGCTAGCGGGAGTTACACAGATACGCAGTATTTT
cdr3_aa: CASSLVASGSYTDTQYF

v_call: TRBV15
d_call: -
clone_size: -
j_call: TRBJ2-2
cdr3_nt: TGTGCCACCAGCAGAGATCAATTCGTGTCTGGGGAGCTGTTTTTT
cdr3_aa: CATSRDQFVSGELFF

v_call: TRBV9
d_call: -
clone_size: -
j_call: TRBJ2-5
cdr3_nt: TGTGCCAGCAGCGTAGGGCACCCCCAAGAGACCCAGTACTTC
cdr3_aa: CASSVGHPQETQYF

v_call: TRBV10-3
d_call: TRBD2
clone_size: -
j_call: TRBJ2-1
cdr3_nt: TGTGCCATCAGTGATTCCGGGACTAGCGGTTACAATGAGCAGTTCTTC
cdr3_aa: CAISDSGTSGYNEQFF

v_call: TRBV19
d_call: TRBD2
clone_size: -
j_call: TRBJ2-1
cdr3_nt: TGTGCCAGTAGTATATGGATAGCGGGAGCGGGGAATGAGCAGTTCTTC
cdr3_aa: CASSIWIAGAGNEQFF

v_call: TRBV7-8
d_call: TRBD2
clone_size: -
j_call: TRBJ2-1
cdr3_nt: TGTGCCAGCAGCCAGGGACTAGCGGGATCAGATGAGCAGTTCTTC
cdr3_aa: CASSQGLAGSDEQFF

v_call: TRBV6-1
d_call: TRBD2
clone_size: -
j_call: TRBJ2-3
cdr3_nt: TGTGCCAGCAGTAATAGCGGGAGGCCCCAAGATACGCAGTATTTT
cdr3_aa: CASSNSGRPQDTQYF

v_call: TRBV28
d_call: TRBD1
clone_size: -
j_call: TRBJ2-7
cdr3_nt: TGTGCCAGCAGTCCCGCGGGCAGGGGGTACGAGCAGTACTTC
cdr3_aa: CASSPAGRGYEQYF

v_call: TRBV27
d_call: -
clone_size: -
j_call: TRBJ1-4
cdr3_nt: TGTGCCAGCAGCCCCTGGCTCGGGGAAAAACTGTTTTTT
cdr3_aa: CASSPWLGEKLFF

v_call: TRBV19
d_call: -
clone_size: -
j_call: TRBJ1-1
cdr3_nt: TGTGCCACCAGGCCCAGGGACGCAACCTACACTGAAGCTTTCTTT
cdr3_aa: CATRPRDATYTEAFF

v_call: TRBV7-6
d_call: TRBD2
clone_size: -
j_call: TRBJ2-7
cdr3_nt: TGTGCCAGCAGCTTGGATAGCGGGACCGCCTACGAGCAGTACTTC
cdr3_aa: CASSLDSGTAYEQYF

v_call: TRBV27
d_call: TRBD2
clone_size: -
j_call: TRBJ2-7
cdr3_nt: TGTGCCAGCAGTTCCCACTCTAGCGGGAGGGCTCTCTACGAGCAGTACTTC
cdr3_aa: CASSSHSSGRALYEQYF

v_call: TRBV9
d_call: -
clone_size: -
j_call: TRBJ2-5
cdr3_nt: TGTGCCAGCAGCGTAGGACCGAAGTACCAAGAGACCCAGTACTTC
cdr3_aa: CASSVGPKYQETQYF

v_call: TRBV4-1
d_call: TRBD2
clone_size: -
j_call: TRBJ2-2
cdr3_nt: TGCGCCAGCAGCCAAGACCACCGAGCTAGCGGAAACACCGGGGAGCTGTTTTTT
cdr3_aa: CASSQDHRASGNTGELFF

v_call: TRBV15
d_call: TRBD1
clone_size: -
j_call: TRBJ2-1
cdr3_nt: TGTGCCACCAGCAGAGATCGGGACAGGGGATACAATGAGCAGTTCTTC
cdr3_aa: CATSRDRDRGYNEQFF

v_call: TRBV4-1
d_call: -
clone_size: -
j_call: TRBJ2-7
cdr3_nt: TGCGCCAGCAGCCAGGACAGATATGGGAACGAGCAGTACTTC
cdr3_aa: CASSQDRYGNEQYF

v_call: TRBV7-6
d_call: -
clone_size: -
j_call: TRBJ1-2
cdr3_nt: TGTGCCAGCAGCTCCCTTGAACAGGGCCCATATGGCTACACCTTC
cdr3_aa: CASSSLEQGPYGYTF

v_call: TRBV6-5
d_call: -
clone_size: -
j_call: TRBJ2-5
cdr3_nt: TGTGCCAGCAGTTACTCTGGCAGCCAAGAGACCCAGTACTTC
cdr3_aa: CASSYSGSQETQYF